This is a list of T cell receptor beta chains from one sample in a study of T cells after yellow fever vaccination. TCRdb analysed the 5' RACE reads with MiXCR anew, one entry per CDR3 protein. The data hold under 550,000 distinct CDR3 sequences, with 20% to 25% observed a single time. The material was PBMCs, obtained less than 25 days after the first yellow fever vaccination. The source is a man aged 18 to 30 who received the YFV17D yellow fever vaccine. The CDR3 runs from the conserved cysteine through the conserved F or W. The D gene is left open where the match is weak. The size entry is marked missing in some rows and otherwise reads once, few, many or a size class.

D gene,clone size,J gene,V gene,CDR3 protein,CDR3 DNA
.,few,TRBJ1-6,TRBV5-5,CASTTPRDAAPLHF,TGTGCCAGCACCACGCCCCGGGACGCCGCACCCCTCCACTTT
TRBD1,few,TRBJ1-2,TRBV12-3/TRBV12-4,CASRGRTGPWGGYTF,TGTGCCAGCAGGGGGAGGACAGGGCCCTGGGGGGGCTACACCTTC
.,few,TRBJ2-1,TRBV4-1,CASSLRDNGNEQFF,TGCGCCAGCAGCCTACGAGATAATGGGAATGAGCAGTTCTTC
.,.,TRBJ2-7,TRBV27,CASSFRGQYEQYF,TGTGCCAGCAGTTTTAGGGGCCAATACGAGCAGTACTTC
.,.,TRBJ1-1,TRBV29-1,CSVEWGTEAFF,TGCAGCGTTGAATGGGGCACTGAAGCTTTCTTT
TRBD2,few,TRBJ2-7,TRBV5-1,CASSSGLAGGPYEQYF,TGCGCCAGCAGCTCGGGTCTAGCGGGGGGGCCCTACGAGCAGTACTTC
TRBD1,.,TRBJ1-1,TRBV20-1,CSARDRGQQAFF,TGCAGTGCTAGAGATCGGGGACAGCAAGCTTTCTTT
TRBD1,.,TRBJ1-2,TRBV4-3,CASSPGTGGNYGYTF,TGCGCCAGCAGCCCTGGGACAGGGGGCAACTATGGCTACACCTTC
.,.,TRBJ2-2,TRBV20-1,CSVLGYTGELFF,TGCAGTGTCTTGGGTTACACCGGGGAGCTGTTTTTT
.,few,TRBJ2-4,TRBV19,CASTEGDKNIQYF,TGTGCCAGTACCGAGGGGGACAAAAACATTCAGTACTTC
.,.,TRBJ2-3,TRBV5-8,CASSLGQTGVDTQYF,TGTGCCAGCAGCTTGGGTCAGACAGGAGTTGATACGCAGTATTTT
TRBD1,.,TRBJ2-1,TRBV7-3,CASSSPGGKLGNEQFF,TGTGCCAGCAGCTCTCCAGGGGGCAAATTAGGGAATGAGCAGTTCTTC
.,many,TRBJ2-3,TRBV3-1,CASSQFVGNTQYF,TGTGCCAGCAGCCAATTCGTCGGCAATACGCAGTATTTT
TRBD1,.,TRBJ2-7,TRBV6-5,CASRSRGTGFHEQYF,TGTGCCAGCAGATCCAGAGGGACAGGGTTCCACGAGCAGTACTTC
.,.,TRBJ2-3,TRBV12-5,CASAQADTQYF,TGTGCTAGTGCCCAGGCAGATACGCAGTATTTT
.,few,TRBJ2-1,TRBV5-5,CASRGQGLNEQFF,TGTGCCAGCCGCGGGCAGGGTTTGAATGAGCAGTTCTTC
TRBD1,.,TRBJ2-1,TRBV5-1,CASGKTGTEQFF,TGCGCCAGCGGTAAGACAGGGACTGAGCAGTTCTTC
TRBD1,.,TRBJ2-7,TRBV12-3/TRBV12-4,CASSSPDRGGYEQYF,TGTGCCAGCAGTTCACCGGACAGGGGGGGCTACGAGCAGTACTTC
.,.,TRBJ2-1,TRBV7-6,CASSLEVGGRIDEQFF,TGTGCCAGCAGCTTAGAAGTTGGGGGCAGGATCGATGAGCAGTTCTTC
TRBD2,many,TRBJ2-3,TRBV6-5,CASSYSTGTSGATDTQYF,TGTGCCAGCAGTTACTCGACCGGGACTAGCGGGGCCACAGATACGCAGTATTTT
TRBD2,.,TRBJ2-3,TRBV7-3,CASSPAGGPDTQYF,TGTGCCAGCAGCCCGGCGGGGGGGCCTGATACGCAGTATTTT
.,.,TRBJ2-5,TRBV5-5,CASSLLPRSSWYQETQYF,TGTGCCAGCAGCTTGCTACCCCGGTCTAGTTGGTACCAAGAGACCCAGTACTTC
.,few,TRBJ2-1,TRBV28,CASSAPVTYNEQFF,TGTGCCAGCAGTGCCCCGGTAACCTACAATGAGCAGTTCTTC
.,.,TRBJ1-1,TRBV7-6,CASSSRPNDITEAFF,TGTGCCAGCAGCTCCCGCCCAAACGACATCACTGAAGCTTTCTTT
TRBD1,many,TRBJ1-2,TRBV7-9,CASSRDRDYGYTF,TGTGCCAGCAGCCGGGACAGGGACTATGGCTACACCTTC
.,few,TRBJ2-2,TRBV6-2/TRBV6-3,CASKTGAYNTGELFF,TGTGCCAGCAAGACGGGCGCATATAACACCGGGGAGCTGTTTTTT
TRBD1,.,TRBJ1-3,TRBV28,CASERLGQASGNTIYF,TGTGCCAGCGAACGCCTTGGACAGGCCTCTGGAAACACCATATATTTT
TRBD2,many,TRBJ2-1,TRBV18,CASSLLAGVYYNEQFF,TGTGCCAGCTCACTTTTAGCGGGGGTGTATTACAATGAGCAGTTCTTC
.,once,TRBJ2-5,TRBV3-1,CASSTGGSGEETQYF,TGTGCCAGCAGCACCGGGGGCAGCGGGGAAGAGACCCAGTACTTC
.,few,TRBJ2-3,TRBV19,CASRVEDTQYF,TGTGCCAGTAGGGTGGAAGATACGCAGTATTTT
.,few,TRBJ2-6,TRBV9,CASSVEGGSGANVLTF,TGTGCCAGCAGCGTAGAAGGGGGCTCTGGGGCCAACGTCCTGACTTTC
.,.,TRBJ2-2,TRBV5-1,CASSSPQGRIRTGELFF,TGCGCCAGCAGCTCCCCGCAGGGGCGCATCAGAACCGGGGAGCTGTTTTTT
.,many,TRBJ1-5,TRBV20-1,CSARERNNQPQHF,TGCAGTGCTAGAGAACGGAACAATCAGCCCCAGCATTTT
.,.,TRBJ1-5,TRBV7-2,CASSYLDSIPQPQHF,TGTGCCAGCAGCTACCTAGACTCTATTCCTCAGCCCCAGCATTTT
.,.,TRBJ2-1,TRBV7-6,CASSLEGLYPHEQFF,TGTGCCAGCAGCTTGGAGGGACTCTACCCCCATGAGCAGTTCTTC
.,few,TRBJ2-7,TRBV7-9,CASSFPASEQYF,TGTGCCAGCAGCTTCCCGGCATCGGAGCAGTACTTC
.,.,TRBJ2-7,TRBV7-3,CASSPASGDPYEQYF,TGTGCCAGCAGCCCGGCTAGTGGGGACCCCTACGAGCAGTACTTC
TRBD2,few,TRBJ2-3,TRBV2,CASRKAGGIRATQYF,TGTGCCAGCAGGAAAGCGGGGGGGATTCGAGCTACGCAGTATTTT
.,few,TRBJ1-2,TRBV6-4,CASSDSGAQEDGYTF,TGTGCCAGCAGTGACTCTGGGGCCCAGGAGGATGGCTACACCTTC
.,few,TRBJ2-3,TRBV7-9,CASSLSQPGTDTQYF,TGTGCCAGCAGCTTATCCCAGCCGGGCACAGATACGCAGTATTTT
.,few,TRBJ2-6,TRBV25-1,CASSGTLGANVLTF,TGTGCCAGCAGCGGGACATTGGGGGCCAACGTCCTGACTTTC
TRBD1,few,TRBJ1-6,TRBV6-1,CASSPWDREDSPLHF,TGTGCCAGCAGTCCATGGGACAGGGAGGATTCACCCCTCCACTTT
.,many,TRBJ1-6,TRBV5-8,CASSLIFDGGDSPLHF,TGTGCCAGCAGCTTGATTTTCGACGGGGGTGATTCACCCCTCCACTTT
TRBD2,.,TRBJ2-3,TRBV20-1,CSARPGLAGVTDTQYF,TGCAGTGCTAGACCTGGGTTAGCGGGGGTCACAGATACGCAGTATTTT
.,.,TRBJ1-1,TRBV4-3,CASSQAANTEAFF,TGCGCCAGCAGCCAAGCGGCGAACACTGAAGCTTTCTTT
.,.,TRBJ2-1,TRBV29-1,CSLLDSRFNEQFF,TGCAGCCTTCTAGACTCCCGTTTCAATGAGCAGTTCTTC
.,.,TRBJ2-1,TRBV7-9,CASGPGGNEQFF,TGTGCCAGCGGACCTGGGGGCAATGAGCAGTTCTTC